The clone carrying this T cell receptor beta chain turned up a few times. V was cut by 5 bases and J by 0 bases, with 12 bases left in between. This CDR3 is built from 14 residues. CDR1 and CDR2 (germline): DFQATT, SNEGSKA (reference sequence). Researchers used genomic DNA as the template to profile TCR beta VDJ and CDR3. TCRdb re-analysed the reads in MiXCR, keeping a single row per CDR3 protein. Of fewer than 250,000 distinct CDR3 sequences detected, almost 50% appear once; the ten largest clones hold less than 20%. The data belong to a study of CD8+CD57+ T cells in acquired aplastic anemia. Overall study: Yields of DNA that came from sorted CD4+ and CD8+ cells averaged about 3.5 ug.

Previously, flow cytometry had revealed CD8+CD57+ cell expansion in the patients chosen for sequencing. This TCR was sampled from a human donor with aplastic anemia. Sequencing used sorted CD4+, CD8+, or CD8+CD57+ T cells (not recorded which) from PBMCs. The chain couples TRBV20-1 to TRBJ2-3; either TRBD1 or TRBD2 may supply D (5 bases each). The chain's CDR3 is CSAEWDPSTDTQYF. In DNA form, the CDR3 reads TGCAGTGCTGAGTGGGACCCCAGCACAGATACGCAGTATTTT.